The clone carrying this TCR beta chain was observed a handful of times. Authors' processing steps: The authors estimated nucleated cell counts from reference gene primer amplification. Only in-frame clones appear in the TCRdb table, and some are missing; sequencing was by immunoSEQ multiplex PCR. V and J calls and clone size are as listed in that table; D and trimming were resolved from the DNA. The data show about 120,000 clones, around 87% seen once. The source of the sample is a study of blood T cell repertoires in COVID-19. Overall study context: Acute and convalescent COVID-19 specimens originated in the United States, Italy and Spain. Sources were T cells, B-cell-depleted T cells, or PBMCs; the material itself was cDNA or gDNA.

Patients at the Seattle site were enrolled during active infection and followed longitudinally. Germline values: CDR1 SGHRS, CDR2 YFSETQ. The length of the CDR3 is 17 residues. The V end was cut by 1 base, the J end by 6 bases, with 17 bases between. Sequencing used peripheral blood. This clonotype was obtained from a woman aged 60-75 years with COVID-19, enrolled during active disease. The V call is TRBV5-1, the J call TRBJ1-6; TRBD1 might be the D (5 bases). In DNA, the CDR3 is TGCGCCAGCAGCTTGAGGGCCAGGGACTCTGGTAATTCACCCCTCCACTTT. Translated, it gives CASSLRARDSGNSPLHF.